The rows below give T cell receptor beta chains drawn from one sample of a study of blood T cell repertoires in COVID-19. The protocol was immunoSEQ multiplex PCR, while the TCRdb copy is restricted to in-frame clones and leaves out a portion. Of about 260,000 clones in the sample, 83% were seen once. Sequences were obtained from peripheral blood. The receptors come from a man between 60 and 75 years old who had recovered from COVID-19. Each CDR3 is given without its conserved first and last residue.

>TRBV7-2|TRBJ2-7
ASSLSAGGREQY
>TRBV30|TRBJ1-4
AWTAGVAPNEKLF
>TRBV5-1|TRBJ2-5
ASSLDQSQETQY
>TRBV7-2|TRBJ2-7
ASRVTVGSYEQY
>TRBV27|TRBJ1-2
ASGGSGTGRGYT
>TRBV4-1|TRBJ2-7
ARRLRRVCREQY
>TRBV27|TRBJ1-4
ASSSYSGTGDGKLF
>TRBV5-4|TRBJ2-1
ASSLGQGVYNEQF
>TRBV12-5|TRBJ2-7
ASGSFSYEQY
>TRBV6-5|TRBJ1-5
ASSYRGDSNQPQH
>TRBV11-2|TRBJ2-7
ASSHQRGAQSSYEQY
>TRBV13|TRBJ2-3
ASSSHITDTQY
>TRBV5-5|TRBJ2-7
ASSPRDRGREQY
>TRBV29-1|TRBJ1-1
SVGASSQAF
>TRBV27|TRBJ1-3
ASSKSPTDSGNTIY
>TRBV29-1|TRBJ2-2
SAKSVGQRTGELF
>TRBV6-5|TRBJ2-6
ASSDKSSGANVLT
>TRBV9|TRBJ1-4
ASSVGSGGIGNEKLF
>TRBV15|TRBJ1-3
ATSRLAGAASGNTIY
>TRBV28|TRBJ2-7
ASSLRQGAREQY
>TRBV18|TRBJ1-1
ASHALGATTDIEAF
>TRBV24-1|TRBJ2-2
ATSDFSGGADTGELF
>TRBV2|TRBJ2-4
ASSEDRRDIQY
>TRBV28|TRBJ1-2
ASSLGGTRSYGYT
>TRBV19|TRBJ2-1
ASSIVGVWKKKASSVYNEQF
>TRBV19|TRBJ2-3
ASSMLIPSGTSTDTQY
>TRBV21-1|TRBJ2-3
ASSRAHRGAGSKY
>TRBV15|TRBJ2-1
ATKPLAGVLYNEQF
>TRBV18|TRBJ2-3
ASSRQGDTQY
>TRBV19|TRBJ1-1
ASSKQTNTEAF
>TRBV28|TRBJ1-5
ASSFGDRGLQPQH
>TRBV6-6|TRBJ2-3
ASSPTWDRARTDTQY
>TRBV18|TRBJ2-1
ASSPPGQGRGNEQF
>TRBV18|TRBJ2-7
ASSQTSEYSYEQY
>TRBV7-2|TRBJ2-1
ASSLGQGIRQF
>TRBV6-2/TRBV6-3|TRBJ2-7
ASSWTSGASYEQY
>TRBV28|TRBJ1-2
ASSLGTDYGYT
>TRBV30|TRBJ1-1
AWSPRTGEAF
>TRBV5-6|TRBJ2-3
ASSLVGDRGTDTQY
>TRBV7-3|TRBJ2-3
ASSSGLAGLADTQY
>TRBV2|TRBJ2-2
ASKLAPTAGELF
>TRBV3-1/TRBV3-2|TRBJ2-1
ASSQVGLAGSYNEQF
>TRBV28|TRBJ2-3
ASSPVVADTQY
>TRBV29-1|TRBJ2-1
SVESGLGNEQF
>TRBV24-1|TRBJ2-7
ATSEARAGDEQY
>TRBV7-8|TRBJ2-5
ASSLGVGRTIQETQY
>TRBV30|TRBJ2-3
AWSVLAGAVSTDTQY
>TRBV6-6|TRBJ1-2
ASSYGDTGIT
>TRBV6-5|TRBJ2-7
ASSYSRIYEQY
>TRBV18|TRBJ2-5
ASSPPGETQY
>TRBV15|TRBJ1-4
ATSRDRWGANEKLF
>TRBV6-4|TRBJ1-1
ASSTEENTEAF
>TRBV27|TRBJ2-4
ASRSGGSGGKNIQY
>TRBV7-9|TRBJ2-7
ASSPSGGNSYEQY
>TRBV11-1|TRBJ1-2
ASSLLGQGSYT
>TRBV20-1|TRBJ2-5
SARDRETQY
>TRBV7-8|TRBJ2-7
ASSPSMGHEQY
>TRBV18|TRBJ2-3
ASSPPRGTTGSDTQY
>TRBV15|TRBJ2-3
ATSRPSGGAGDTQY